The 5 T cell receptor beta chains below all came from one sample that was sequenced in a study of human T cells and chemical hapten exposure. Time point indicated: patch test 2, 6 weeks after DPC sensitization. This sample's treatment: therapeutic diphenylcyclopropenone sensitization with weekly scalp DPC. TCRdb used MiXCR to reprocess the RACE reads, holding one entry per CDR3 protein. The data hold tens of thousands of distinct CDR3 sequences, with roughly a tenth observed a single time. The sequencing used whole blood, collected in connection with sensitization to the hapten diphenylcyclopropenone (DPC). Every receptor here comes from a woman in her 30s with alopecia areata. Some clones in this sample may be carry-over from other donors' samples.

The chain carries TRBV28 and TRBJ2-2; 12 bases map to TRBD2. CDR1 and CDR2 from the germline V gene are MDHEN and SYDVKM. Trimming removed 6 bases from V and 6 bases from J; junction bases left unmatched: 20. The CDR3 runs to 20 residues. For the CDR3, the DNA is TGTGCCAGCAGCCAAACGTCGACTAGCGGGAGACGCCTTAGGCCCGGGGAGCTGTTTTTT. Residues: CASSQTSTSGRRLRPGELFF. Using reference TRBV28 and TRBJ2-2 for the parts outside the CDR3, the full variable domain is DVKVTQSSRYLVKRTGEKVFLECVQDMDHENMFWYRQDPGLGLRLIYFSYDVKMKEKGDIPEGYSVSREKKERFSLILESASTNQTSMYLCASSQTSTSGRRLRPGELFFGEGSRLTVL.

The chain links TRBV12-3 or TRBV12-4 to TRBJ1-1, with TRBD1 as a possible D gene (6 bases). The CDR3 contains 14 residues. V was shortened by 6 bases and J by 5 bases, with 16 bases between the two germline ends. CDR3 amino acids: CASRGGTPMTEAFF. In DNA form, the CDR3 reads TGTGCCAGCAGGGGGGGGACACCTATGACTGAAGCTTTCTTT.

This clonotype came up many times. The rearrangement uses TRBV30 and TRBJ2-7; no firm D call. With 2 bases removed from V and 3 bases from J, the gap between germline ends came to 5 bases. The CDR3 covers 11 residues. Germline V lookup: CDR1 GTSNPN, CDR2 SVGIG (reference sequence). The chain's CDR3 is CAWSTGYEQYF. The CDR3, as DNA: TGTGCCTGGAGTACCGGCTACGAGCAGTACTTC.

This clonotype was recorded at least ten times. This sequence joins TRBV12-3 or TRBV12-4 and TRBJ1-2, with a weak D call TRBD1 (5 bases). This CDR3 region has 14 residues. Trimming pared 6 bases from V and 8 bases from J, leaving 19 bases between. As DNA, the CDR3 is TGTGCCAGCAGGGGACTTTCCCTCTACGGAGGCTACACCTTC. This translates into CASRGLSLYGGYTF.

This clonotype has just a few counts. This chain links TRBV29-1 with TRBJ2-1; D not resolved. The V gene lost 8 bases and the J gene lost 5 bases, with 16 bases spanning the gap. The V gene's germline CDR1 is SQVTM and CDR2 ANQGSEA. The CDR3 covers 13 residues. In DNA, the CDR3 is TGCAGCACAAGAACCCAACAGAACAATGAGCAGTTCTTC. It codes for CSTRTQQNNEQFF.